One and the same sample provided the 8 T cell receptor beta chains below, sequenced in a study of regulatory T cells in long-lasting Graves disease. Time point of the sample: newly diagnosed GD, antithyroid drugs for less than 3 months. Generation of the TCR library employed RNA extracted from PBMCs. Investigators prepared the TCR beta libraries by applying iRepertoire HTBI primers and Arm-PCR of CDR3 regions. TCRdb reprocessed the multiplex PCR reads with MiXCR, giving one entry per CDR3 protein. The data contain 550,000 to 700,000 distinct CDR3 sequences, around 15% of them singletons. This sample also appeared in a second study, on T cells in Graves' hyperthyroidism and ophthalmopathy.

The sample was peripheral blood mononuclear cells (PBMCs), taken at new diagnosis, from a patient treated with antithyroid drugs. Receptors were obtained from a man aged 18 to 29 with Graves disease.

The sample holds a few counts of this clonotype. The chain recombines TRBV19 with TRBJ2-2; TRBD1 matches 7 bases. Losses at the gene ends were 8 bases for V and 4 bases for J; bases not matched to a gene: 7. CDR1 is LNHDA, CDR2 SQIVND, per germline (reference sequence). The CDR3 contains 14 residues. In nucleotides, the CDR3 is TGTGCCAGTTTCAGGGGGTATGGCACCGGGGAGCTGTTTTTT. This encodes CASFRGYGTGELFF.

This clonotype was seen only a few times. V and J are TRBV5-1 and TRBJ2-7; 7 nucleotides line up with TRBD2. This CDR3 has 14 residues. Germline lookup yields CDR1 SGHRS and CDR2 YFSETQ. J was trimmed by 3 bases and V by 5 bases; bases with no gene match: 8. The CDR3 bases are TGCGCCAGCAGGAAGGAGGGAGGGGTCTACGAGCAGTACTTC. Amino acid sequence: CASRKEGGVYEQYF.

This clonotype was detected only a few times. This sequence joins TRBV5-1 and TRBJ2-3, with TRBD1 matching 10 bases. CDR3 size: 14 residues. The germline V gene encodes CDR1 SGHRS and CDR2 YFSETQ. Trimming removed 3 bases from V and 4 bases from J; junction bases left unmatched: 2. CDR3 sequence (DNA): TGCGCCAGCAGCTGGGGGACAGGGGCAGATACGCAGTATTTT. Protein sequence: CASSWGTGADTQYF.

The chain combines TRBV30 with TRBJ2-1; D remains ambiguous. This CDR3 spans 13 amino acids. Trimming took 3 bases from V and 7 from J, leaving 13 bases between them. CDR1 and CDR2 from the germline V gene are GTSNPN and SVGIG (reference sequence). CDR3 sequence: CAWSSSMFNEQFF. CDR3 nucleotide sequence: TGTGCCTGGAGCTCCTCGATGTTTAATGAGCAGTTCTTC.

This chain links TRBV29-1 with TRBJ2-7; weak D call: TRBD2 (6 bases). Germline V lookup: CDR1 SQVTM, CDR2 ANQGSEA. Between the trimmed V and J ends, which lost 7 bases and 7 bases, there was a span of 20 bases. The CDR3 is 13 amino acids. The CDR3 loop reads CSAVAVGAHEQYF. The CDR3 bases are TGCAGCGCTGTAGCGGTTGGGGCACATGAGCAGTACTTC.

This clonotype was observed many times. This chain uses TRBV28 with TRBJ2-1; TRBD2 aligns across 7 bases. The J segment lost 5 bases and the V segment lost 8 bases, leaving 3 bases of the junction unmatched. Germline CDR1 MDHEN, CDR2 SYDVKM. The CDR3 consists of 12 residues. The CDR3 is CASQRGHNEQFF. As DNA, the CDR3 is TGTGCCAGCCAGCGGGGACACAATGAGCAGTTCTTC.

This chain links TRBV20-1 with TRBJ2-2; D possibly corresponds to TRBD2 (6 bases). This CDR3 comprises 18 residues. The V gene lost 0 bases and the J gene lost 3 bases, with 20 bases spanning the gap. Germline-derived CDR1 and CDR2 are DFQATT and SNEGSKA (reference sequence). CDR3 loop: CSARDALGGRGYTGELFF. The CDR3 nucleotides read TGCAGTGCTAGAGATGCCCTCGGGGGACGAGGATACACCGGGGAGCTGTTTTTT.

Many counts were recorded for this clonotype. V gene TRBV5-1 combines with J gene TRBJ2-3, with unresolved D. Germline assignment: CDR1 SGHRS and CDR2 YFSETQ. The CDR3 covers 13 residues. V was pared by 4 bases and J by 5 bases, with 11 bases between. CDR3 in amino acids: CASSQGPVDTQYF. CDR3 nucleotide sequence: TGCGCCAGCAGCCAAGGACCCGTAGATACGCAGTATTTT.